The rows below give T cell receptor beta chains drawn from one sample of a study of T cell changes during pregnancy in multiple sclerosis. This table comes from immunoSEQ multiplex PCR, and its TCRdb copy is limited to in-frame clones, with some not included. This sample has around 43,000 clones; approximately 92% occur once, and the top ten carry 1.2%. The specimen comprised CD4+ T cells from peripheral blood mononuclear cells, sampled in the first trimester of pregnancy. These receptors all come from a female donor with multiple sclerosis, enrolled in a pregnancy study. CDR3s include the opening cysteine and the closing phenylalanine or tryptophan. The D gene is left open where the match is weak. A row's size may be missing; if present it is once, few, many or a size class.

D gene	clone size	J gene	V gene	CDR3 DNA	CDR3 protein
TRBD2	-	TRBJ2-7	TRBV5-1	TGCGCCAGCAGCTTGCCGGCCGGGAGGGGGTCCTACGAGCAGTACTTC	CASSLPAGRGSYEQYF
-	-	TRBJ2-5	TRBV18	TGTGCCAGCTCGATTAGCGGCGGGGATCAAGAGACCCAGTACTTC	CASSISGGDQETQYF
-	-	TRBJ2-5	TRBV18	TGTGCCAGCCAATCATCGGGGGAGACCCAGTACTTC	CASQSSGETQYF
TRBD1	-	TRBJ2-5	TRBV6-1	TGTGCCAGCAGTGACCTTTTTGGCCAGGGGGTGAGGACCCAGTACTTC	CASSDLFGQGVRTQYF
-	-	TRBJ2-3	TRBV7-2	TGTGCCAGCAGCCTGCTAACTAGCACAGATACGCAGTATTTT	CASSLLTSTDTQYF
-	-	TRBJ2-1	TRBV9	TGTGCCAGCTCGACGGGACTGAACAATGAGCAGTTCTTC	CASSTGLNNEQFF
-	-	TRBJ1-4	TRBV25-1	TGTGCCAGCAGCGGTTTTAATGAAAAACTGTTTTTT	CASSGFNEKLFF
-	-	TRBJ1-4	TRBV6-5	TGTGCCAGCAGTTACTCCGCCCCTACGGGGGAAAAACTGTTTTTT	CASSYSAPTGEKLFF
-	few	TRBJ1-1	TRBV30	TGTGCCTGGAGTGTACCGCGGGGAGCTTTCTTT	CAWSVPRGAFF
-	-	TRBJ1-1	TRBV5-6	TGTGCCAGCAGCTTCAGGGCTGCTGAAGCTTTCTTT	CASSFRAAEAFF
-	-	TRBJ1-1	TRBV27	TGTGCCAGCAGTTTAGCCAGGGGGAACACTGAAGCTTTCTTT	CASSLARGNTEAFF
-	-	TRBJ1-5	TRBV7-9	TGTGCCAGCAGCTTACGCGGCAATCAGCCCCAGCATTTT	CASSLRGNQPQHF
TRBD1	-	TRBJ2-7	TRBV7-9	TGTGCCAGCAGCTTAGGGGACAGGCTGAACGAGCAGTACTTC	CASSLGDRLNEQYF
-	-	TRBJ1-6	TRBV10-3	TGTGCCACCCGGGACACAATTAATTCACCCCTCCACTTT	CATRDTINSPLHF
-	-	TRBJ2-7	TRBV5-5	TGTGCCAGCAGCTTGGCGGGTCTAAGTTTCTCCTACGAGCAGTACTTC	CASSLAGLSFSYEQYF
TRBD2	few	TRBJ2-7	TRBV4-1	TGCGCCAGCAGACCGGGACTAGCGGGCTACGAGCAGTACTTC	CASRPGLAGYEQYF
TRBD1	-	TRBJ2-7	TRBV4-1	TGCGCCAGCAGCCAAGAAGGGACAGGACCCTACGAGCAGTACTTC	CASSQEGTGPYEQYF